The rows below give T cell receptor beta chains drawn from one sample of a study of T cell responses to AZD1222 COVID-19 vaccine. The assay was immunoSEQ multiplex PCR, and TCRdb's table has in-frame clones only and misses some. This repertoire shows more than 110,000 clones, 80% to 95% found once; its top ten account for 2.5% to 4%. Sequences were derived from peripheral blood, sampled 28 days after the second AZD1222 dose. Source of these receptors: an adult who received the AZD1222 COVID-19 vaccine. CDR3s include the opening cysteine and the closing phenylalanine or tryptophan. The order of the fields is D gene, V gene, clone size, J gene, CDR3 protein, CDR3 DNA. The D gene is left open where the match is weak. Clone size is shown for a subset of rows, as once, few, many or a class of expanded clone.

-	TRBV27	-	TRBJ1-3	CASRERSQGSGNTIYF	TGTGCCAGCAGGGAACGAAGTCAGGGGTCTGGAAACACCATATATTTT
-	TRBV6-5	-	TRBJ2-2	CASSPIITGELFF	TGTGCCAGCAGTCCGATCATAACCGGGGAGCTGTTTTTT
-	TRBV2	-	TRBJ1-1	CASSLAGVNTEAFF	TGTGCCAGCAGTCTGGCAGGGGTGAACACTGAAGCTTTCTTT
TRBD2	TRBV6-5	few	TRBJ2-5	CASSPSGTETQYF	TGTGCCAGCAGCCCAAGCGGGACGGAGACCCAGTACTTC
-	TRBV28	-	TRBJ2-1	CASSSLMSSYNEQFF	TGTGCCAGCAGTTCCCTTATGAGCTCCTACAATGAGCAGTTCTTC
-	TRBV7-9	few	TRBJ1-4	CASSLGDEKLFF	TGTGCCAGCAGCTTAGGGGATGAAAAACTGTTTTTT
-	TRBV9	-	TRBJ2-1	CASSIPRGVSSYNEQFF	TGTGCCAGCAGCATCCCCAGGGGAGTGAGCTCCTACAATGAGCAGTTCTTC
TRBD1	TRBV7-8	once	TRBJ2-4	CASSLGTGQGVKNIQYF	TGTGCCAGCAGCTTGGGAACGGGACAGGGCGTCAAAAACATTCAGTACTTC
-	TRBV25-1	-	TRBJ2-3	CASSEQAFGTQYF	TGTGCCAGCAGTGAACAGGCCTTTGGGACGCAGTATTTT
TRBD1	TRBV7-8	-	TRBJ1-5	CASSLNRDRGGSNQPQHF	TGTGCCAGCAGCTTAAACCGGGACAGGGGCGGTAGCAATCAGCCCCAGCATTTT
-	TRBV10-3	-	TRBJ2-6	CAISDQGRSGANVLTF	TGTGCCATCAGTGATCAGGGTAGGTCTGGGGCCAACGTCCTGACTTTC
-	TRBV29-1	once	TRBJ2-7	CSVEVTYEQYF	TGCAGCGTTGAAGTGACTTACGAGCAGTACTTC
TRBD1	TRBV5-1	-	TRBJ2-7	CASTIGQGSSYEQYF	TGCGCCAGCACCATAGGACAGGGGAGCTCCTACGAGCAGTACTTC
TRBD1	TRBV14	-	TRBJ1-4	CASSQRTGGEKLFF	TGTGCCAGCAGCCAACGGACAGGTGGGGAAAAACTGTTTTTT
-	TRBV7-2	-	TRBJ2-2	CASSRDSLTGELFF	TGTGCCAGCAGCCGGGACTCGCTCACCGGGGAGCTGTTTTTT
-	TRBV9	-	TRBJ1-2	CASSASLAGSYGYTF	TGTGCCAGCAGCGCGAGCCTCGCAGGGAGCTATGGCTACACCTTC
TRBD1	TRBV10-1	-	TRBJ2-7	CASSEGTGAYEQYF	TGCGCCAGCAGTGAGGGGACAGGGGCCTACGAGCAGTACTTC
TRBD1	TRBV5-1	-	TRBJ1-1	CASSRQGTNTEAFF	TGCGCCAGCAGCCGACAGGGAACGAACACTGAAGCTTTCTTT
-	TRBV5-1	-	TRBJ2-3	CASSLQDTQYF	TGCGCCAGCAGCTTACAAGATACGCAGTATTTT
-	TRBV30	few	TRBJ1-5	CAWSGHDLNQPQHF	TGTGCCTGGAGCGGACATGATTTAAATCAGCCCCAGCATTTT
TRBD1	TRBV3-1/TRBV3-2	-	TRBJ2-2	CASSPQGAGELFF	TGTGCCAGCAGCCCCCAGGGGGCCGGGGAGCTGTTTTTT
TRBD1	TRBV19	-	TRBJ1-5	CASSGTVGNQPQHF	TGTGCCAGTAGCGGGACAGTGGGCAATCAGCCCCAGCATTTT
TRBD1	TRBV5-1	-	TRBJ2-2	CASSSQGAVTGELFF	TGCGCCAGCAGCAGTCAGGGGGCGGTCACCGGGGAGCTGTTTTTT
-	TRBV19	once	TRBJ1-5	CASSAATSGSQPQHF	TGTGCCAGTAGTGCGGCTACCTCAGGATCTCAGCCCCAGCATTTT
TRBD2	TRBV10-3	-	TRBJ2-7	CAISGGDYGVYEQYF	TGTGCCATCAGTGGGGGGGACTATGGGGTGTACGAGCAGTACTTC
-	TRBV29-1	-	TRBJ1-2	CSVDFQGRGYTF	TGCAGCGTTGATTTCCAGGGACGAGGCTACACCTTC
-	TRBV6-5	-	TRBJ2-3	CASSYSTGSTDTQYF	TGTGCCAGCAGTTACTCGACGGGAAGCACAGATACGCAGTATTTT
-	TRBV6-4	once	TRBJ2-2	CASSAGERIGELFF	TGTGCCAGCAGTGCGGGAGAAAGGATCGGGGAGCTGTTTTTT
TRBD1	TRBV28	-	TRBJ2-7	CASSSPGTGARGEQYF	TGTGCCAGCAGTTCCCCCGGGACAGGGGCACGAGGCGAGCAGTACTTC
-	TRBV6-5	-	TRBJ1-2	CASTKRGAYSYGYTF	TGTGCCAGCACCAAAAGGGGGGCTTATAGCTATGGCTACACCTTC
-	TRBV19	-	TRBJ1-5	CASSIYTGQGNQPQHF	TGTGCCAGTAGTATTTATACAGGGCAAGGCAATCAGCCCCAGCATTTT
-	TRBV29-1	-	TRBJ2-5	CSVKTGETQYF	TGCAGCGTTAAGACCGGGGAGACCCAGTACTTC
-	TRBV7-2	-	TRBJ2-3	CASSFARGRDRTQYF	TGTGCCAGCAGCTTCGCCAGAGGCAGGGATCGTACGCAGTATTTT
TRBD2	TRBV12-5	-	TRBJ2-3	CASGRGLAGGPSTDTQYF	TGTGCTAGTGGTCGCGGACTAGCGGGAGGGCCCAGCACAGATACGCAGTATTTT
-	TRBV7-8	-	TRBJ2-2	CATDGDGELFF	TGTGCCACCGACGGGGACGGGGAGCTGTTTTTT
-	TRBV28	-	TRBJ1-5	CASRTGNRPQHF	TGTGCCAGCAGAACCGGAAACCGGCCCCAGCATTTT
-	TRBV14	-	TRBJ2-7	CASSQTGRGSSYEQYF	TGTGCCAGCAGCCAGACGGGGAGGGGGAGCTCCTACGAGCAGTACTTC
TRBD2	TRBV3-1/TRBV3-2	-	TRBJ2-1	CASSQVLGSGNSYNEQFF	TGTGCCAGCAGCCAAGTCCTTGGTAGCGGGAACTCCTACAATGAGCAGTTCTTC
-	TRBV27	-	TRBJ2-5	CASSFGARETQYF	TGTGCCAGCAGTTTCGGGGCAAGAGAAACCCAGTACTTC
-	TRBV7-3	once	TRBJ2-1	CASSQYSSSYNEQFF	TGTGCCAGCAGCCAATACTCAAGCTCCTACAATGAGCAGTTCTTC
TRBD1	TRBV18	-	TRBJ2-6	CASSLGQFDSGANVLTF	TGTGCCAGCTCACTGGGACAGTTTGACTCTGGGGCCAACGTCCTGACTTTC
TRBD1	TRBV7-2	-	TRBJ2-5	CASSLAGQGALETQYF	TGTGCCAGCAGCTTAGCAGGACAGGGGGCGTTGGAGACCCAGTACTTC
-	TRBV30	-	TRBJ1-1	CAWSVNRVDTEAFF	TGTGCCTGGAGTGTAAACAGGGTGGACACTGAAGCTTTCTTT
TRBD2	TRBV30	-	TRBJ2-3	CAWTDGTSVTDTQYF	TGTGCCTGGACGGACGGGACTAGCGTCACAGATACGCAGTATTTT